This TCR beta chain originates from a study of shared clonotypes between healthy human individuals (TCRdb year 2020). Some background on the complete study: The cohort included a few men and a couple of women between 18 and 49 years of age. For each donor, CD4 naive and CD4 memory were each given three plates, CD8 naive was given two plates, and CD8 memory was given one plate. To estimate repertoire size and how much clonotype sharing occurs between individuals, the study deeply sequenced the blood TCR repertoires of five healthy adults. Libraries were prepared and TCR repertoires were sequenced by different laboratories using diverse techniques, in order to increase sequencing depth and limit assay-specific biases. Per donor, leukapheresis produced somewhere between about 0.9 and 9.5 billion PBMCs. The study at large found these results: Because the study included a small number of donors, the genetic and exposure-history diversity represented was limited. Naive subsets generally had larger estimated clonotype richness than memory subsets did. Sampling was restricted to blood, and TCR repertoires in tissue are likely to differ from TCR repertoires in blood. Compared with non-shared clonotypes, clonotypes shared by all four sorted-subset donors had higher generation probabilities. Pairwise subsampling led to the expectation that sequencing depth would affect the degree of clonotype sharing among donors. Incomplete sequencing was indicated by rarefaction of sorted-subset datasets, despite the large sequencing depth. Across a few donors, around 5.4% of naive CD4, around 3.5% of naive CD8, about 2% of memory CD4, and approximately 0.4% of memory CD8 clonotypes were shared.

The CDR3, from cysteine to phenylalanine, totals 16 residues. This entry keeps only the CDR3 DNA: 48 bases, framed from base 1. Trimming takes 3 bases from V and 2 bases from J, and the germline ends sit 13 bases apart. According to the germline V gene (reference sequence), CDR1 reads MNHEY and CDR2 reads SMNVEV. Turning to this clone: Which antigen it targets is not known. No base qualities exist here, and no much larger clone lies one base off it.

Healthy HIV-negative adults with no recently reported acute infections or vaccinations were included as donors. Every donor was a Caucasian adult living in Nashville, Tennessee, USA. CD4+ T cells were enriched through magnetic negative selection, after which naive cells were positively selected on CD45RA and the remaining negative fraction served as the memory subset. Blood was collected by leukapheresis, and PBMCs were isolated by Ficoll-Histopaque density gradient centrifugation and then cryopreserved in liquid nitrogen vapor phase. Analytical flow cytometry was used to check the purity and quantity of every magnetically sorted T cell population. Each sorted fraction had its genomic DNA isolated and then quantified by UV absorbance on a Nanodrop 2000c. Using the deep immunoSEQ assay, multiplex PCR amplified TCR CDR3 regions from genomic DNA. Extracted genomic DNA from each cell subset was distributed evenly across all wells of several immunoSEQ 96-well plates, and each plate was treated as a replicate. For sorted subsets, around 200 ng genomic DNA, equal to tens of thousands of T cell genomes, was loaded into each replicate PCR. The purified libraries were quantified using a Qubit 3.0 fluorometer, sized with a Bioanalyzer 2100, and then quantified again using the KAPA Library Quantification kit. A separate single-read 150-cycle Illumina NextSeq 550 flow cell was used to sequence each immunoSEQ 96-well plate. As for the original processing: Because only junctional sequences without quality scores were contained in the immunoSEQ output, filtering matching that applied to full-length reads could not be performed. Sequences were annotated with PyIR, a Python wrapper for IgBLAST v1.9, and V/J genes and CDR3 were assigned using IMGT germline references. Reads with weak V/J assignments (E-value above 1e-6), missing CDR3, stop codons, out-of-frame junctions, or ambiguous translated residues were removed. V3J clonotypes were defined by identical inferred V gene, J gene, and CDR3 amino acid sequence. To compute the percentage overlap between repertoires, the number of shared unique clonotypes was divided by the size of the smaller repertoire. Repertoire richness was assessed with RTK rarefaction, the Chao1 estimator, and Recon v2.1 estimates of unobserved clonotypes. For all TCRbeta clonotypes obtained by the gDNA method from a handful of donors, generation probabilities were computed with OLGA. The table was pulled from immuneACCESS by TCRdb, which kept in-frame rearrangements only. Such tables lose some clones; where checked, under half of the loss comes from unresolved V genes, and the rest has no known cause. The DNA was the basis for D and trimming; V, J and clone size are from that table. This sample holds 850,000 to 1,100,000 clones; about 80% were observed only once. The ten largest clonotypes hold over 0.8% of the sample.

Recombination linked TRBV27 to TRBJ2-2; confidence is insufficient to name the D gene. This clonotype was sampled from a young man in good health. Some clones in this sample may be carry-over from other donors' samples. Sequencing was carried out using memory CD4+ T cells from PBMCs. According to the study, the label for this sample's cell subset or site signals: CD45RA-negative fraction. The DNA sequence is TGTGCCAGCAGTTTCCGCCGGGCCTATAACACCGGGGAGCTGTTTTTT. This codes for CASSFRRAYNTGELFF.